The 26 T cell receptor beta chains below were found in one sample sequenced in a study of early T cells in non-severe SARS-CoV-2 infection. TCRdb passed the 5' RACE reads through MiXCR, listing each CDR3 protein once. The sample records 25,000 to 30,000 distinct CDR3 sequences, less than 6.5% being singletons. Sequenced material: whole blood, taken at baseline. These receptors originate from an adult who was a healthcare worker with PCR-confirmed SARS-CoV-2 infection or an uninfected control (not recorded which).

This clonotype has only a few counts. CDR3: CASSFAAANTGELFF. CDR3 nucleotide sequence: TGCGCCAGCAGCTTTGCAGCGGCGAACACCGGGGAGCTGTTTTTT. This rearrangement joins TRBV5-1 to TRBJ2-2; D may be TRBD2 (5 bases). The CDR3 covers 15 residues. Per germline, CDR1 SGHRS and CDR2 YFSETQ. Trimming pared 2 bases from V and 0 bases from J, leaving 8 bases between.

The table lists this clonotype with many counts. The chain recombines TRBV20-1 with TRBJ2-5, with 8 positions matching TRBD2. With V trimmed by 5 bases and J by 5 bases, 16 bases remained unmatched. This CDR3 is 16 amino acids long. CDR1 and CDR2 (germline): DFQATT, SNEGSKA (reference sequence). CDR3 sequence reads: CSAARAGGALEETQYF. In DNA, the CDR3 is TGCAGTGCTGCCCGGGCCGGGGGGGCCTTAGAGGAGACCCAGTACTTC.

This clonotype has only a few counts. The gene calls are TRBV10-3 and TRBJ2-5; the match to TRBD2 covers 8 bases. In germline, CDR1 is ENHRY, CDR2 SYGVKD. The CDR3 has 14 residues. Germline trimming cut 7 bases from V and 2 bases from J; bases unmatched to any gene: 6. The CDR3 here is CAINSGLGQETQYF. The CDR3 DNA reads as TGTGCCATCAACTCGGGACTAGGGCAAGAGACCCAGTACTTC.

This clonotype came up many times. The rearrangement uses TRBV2 and TRBJ2-1; 14 nucleotides align to TRBD2. After removal of 6 bases from V and 9 bases from J, the junction contained 16 bases not matched to a gene. Germline V gene sequence: CDR1 SNHLY, CDR2 FYNNEI. This CDR3 has 18 residues. CDR3 DNA sequence: TGTGCCAGCAGGAAGACTAGCGGGAGGGGGCGTGTCTTCGGTGAGCAGTTCTTC. Protein product: CASRKTSGRGRVFGEQFF.

This clonotype was counted ten times or more. This rearrangement joins TRBV12-3 or TRBV12-4 to TRBJ2-1, with 12 bases matching TRBD2. J gave up 6 bases and V 6 bases, and 9 bases lay outside the gene matches. CDR3 length: 16 amino acids. The CDR3 sequence: CASSFAWTSGVNEQFF. CDR3 nucleotide sequence: TGTGCCAGCAGCTTTGCCTGGACTAGCGGGGTCAATGAGCAGTTCTTC.

This clonotype was observed a few times. The chain combines TRBV7-9 with TRBJ2-7; perhaps TRBD2 as D (7 bases). The V end lost 5 bases, the J end lost 5 bases, and 13 bases lay between the germline ends. The CDR3 covers 13 residues. Germline lookup yields CDR1 SEHNR and CDR2 FQNEAQ (reference sequence). The CDR3: CASSGTGGDEQYF. CDR3 sequence (DNA): TGTGCCAGCAGCGGGACGGGGGGCGACGAGCAGTACTTC.

This clonotype came up many times. The chain carries TRBV7-9 and TRBJ2-7, with 13 bases fitting TRBD2. V lost 4 bases and J lost 4; bases outside the gene matches: 1. This CDR3 spans 14 amino acids. In germline, CDR1 is SEHNR, CDR2 FQNEAQ (reference sequence). The CDR3 DNA reads TGTGCCAGCAGCTCGACTAGCGGGAGGTACGAGCAGTACTTC. Translating gives CASSSTSGRYEQYF. The variable domain in full, with the rest retrieved from reference TRBV7-9 and TRBJ2-7, is DTGVSQNPRHKITKRGQNVTFRCDPISEHNRLYWYRQTLGQGPEFLTYFQNEAQLEKSRLLSDRFSAERPKGSFSTLEIQRTEQGDSAMYLCASSSTSGRYEQYFGPGTRLTVT.

This clonotype was seen at least ten times. This chain joins TRBV28 and TRBJ2-7; D is perhaps TRBD1 or TRBD2 (5 bases each). Trimming took 6 bases from V and 0 from J, leaving 24 bases between them. This CDR3 comprises 18 residues. The germline V gene encodes CDR1 MDHEN and CDR2 SYDVKM. CDR3: CASSDIQGTPTNSYEQYF. CDR3 nucleotide sequence: TGTGCCAGCAGCGACATCCAGGGAACCCCGACTAACTCCTACGAGCAGTACTTC.

This clonotype has at least ten counts. This chain joins TRBV20-1 and TRBJ2-7, with 8 bases that match TRBD1. Trimming cost V 5 bases and J 0 bases; bases outside gene matches: 9. Looked up from germline, CDR1 is DFQATT and CDR2 is SNEGSKA (reference sequence). The CDR3 loop spans 15 amino acids. This CDR3 is CSAGPGQGSSYEQYF. The DNA of the CDR3 is TGCAGTGCTGGCCCCGGACAGGGTAGCTCCTACGAGCAGTACTTC.

This clonotype is classed as medium-sized. The gene calls are TRBV9 and TRBJ2-1; tentative D call: TRBD1 (5 bases). Trimming left V 0 bases short and J 9 bases short, with 13 bases between. Germline assignment: CDR1 SGDLS and CDR2 YYNGEE. This CDR3 has 14 amino acids. The CDR3 DNA reads as TGTGCCAGCAGCGTAGAGTATAGGGGCGGTGAGCAGTTCTTC. This gives the protein CASSVEYRGGEQFF.

This clonotype was detected many times. The chain couples TRBV7-3 to TRBJ1-1; D perhaps matches TRBD1 (5 bases). The germline gives CDR1 SGHTA, CDR2 FQGTGA. V was cut by 7 bases and J by 4 bases, with 19 bases left in between. The CDR3 contains 15 residues. CDR3 nucleotides: TGTGCCAGCACCCCCCGGCCCAGGGAGGGCACTGAAGCTTTCTTT. Protein sequence: CASTPRPREGTEAFF.

This clonotype has a count of ten or more. The rearrangement links TRBV12-3 or TRBV12-4 to TRBJ2-7; D is ambiguous. The V and J ends lost 2 bases and 6 bases respectively, with 17 bases between them. The CDR3 runs 15 residues. For the CDR3, the DNA is TGTGCCAGCAGTTTACACACCTCATCGGTCTCCGAGCAGTACTTC. Translation: CASSLHTSSVSEQYF.

This clonotype is medium-sized. The V call is TRBV10-3, the J call TRBJ1-1; TRBD1 agrees at 11 bases. CDR3 size: 14 residues. J lost 3 bases, V lost 6 bases, and 3 bases had no gene match. Germline-derived CDR1 and CDR2 are ENHRY and SYGVKD. CDR3 sequence: CAIRGQGAHTEAFF. Written as DNA, the CDR3 is TGTGCCATCAGAGGACAGGGGGCGCACACTGAAGCTTTCTTT.

Many counts were recorded for this clonotype. The gene calls are TRBV20-1 and TRBJ1-6, with a tentative D call TRBD1 (5 bases). The germline CDR1 and CDR2 sequences are DFQATT and SNEGSKA (reference sequence). The CDR3 runs to 17 residues. Trimming cost V 0 bases and J 7 bases, with 19 bases left between them. DNA for the CDR3: TGCAGTGCTAGAGAAGTTAGGGGCGCTCGGAACAATTCACCCCTCCACTTT. Translation: CSAREVRGARNNSPLHF.

V gene TRBV4-3 combines with J gene TRBJ2-7, with TRBD1 identical over 8 bases. Germline CDR1 is LGHNA and CDR2 is YSLEER. The CDR3 covers 14 residues. V was clipped by 1 base and J by 6 bases; unmatched bases: 5. The CDR3 nucleotides read TGCGCCAGCAGCCAAGCGGACAGGGCGGGCGAGCAGTACTTC. Encoded protein: CASSQADRAGEQYF.

This clonotype was seen ten or more times. The CDR3 DNA reads TGTGCCAGCGCTACCGGGACTCGCTACAATGAGCAGTTCTTC. Its protein is CASATGTRYNEQFF. J is TRBJ2-1 and V is TRBV7-9, with D tentatively TRBD2 (6 bases). V was trimmed by 8 bases and J by 3 bases, leaving 14 bases between them. Germline loops: CDR1 SEHNR, CDR2 FQNEAQ (reference sequence). This CDR3 contains 14 residues.

The chain links TRBV11-2 to TRBJ2-2; no definite D call. V was pared by 5 bases and J by 4 bases, with 14 bases between. This CDR3 comprises 15 residues. Germline V gene data show CDR1 as SGHAT and CDR2 as FQNNGV. The CDR3 sequence is CASSPGSMATGELFF. CDR3 DNA sequence: TGTGCCAGCAGCCCGGGCTCCATGGCCACCGGGGAGCTGTTTTTT.

This clonotype was found many times. The CDR3 DNA sequence: TGTGCCAGCAGCTCAGCACCGGGACTTATGAACACTGAAGCTTTCTTT. Amino acids: CASSSAPGLMNTEAFF. This chain joins TRBV7-3 and TRBJ1-1, with D possibly TRBD1 on 5 matching bases. The CDR3 is 16 amino acids. In germline, CDR1 is SGHTA, CDR2 FQGTGA. V lost 4 bases and J lost 0, with 15 bases in between.

The sample holds a few counts of this clonotype. The rearrangement uses TRBV27 and TRBJ1-2; D remains unclear. Germline V gene sequence: CDR1 MNHEY, CDR2 SMNVEV (reference sequence). The CDR3 has 15 residues. The germline V and J ends were trimmed by 4 bases and 2 bases, with 14 bases remaining between them. The CDR3 spells CASSSSLNGNYGYTF. The DNA of the CDR3 is TGTGCCAGCAGTTCCTCCCTCAACGGGAACTATGGCTACACCTTC.

The gene calls are TRBV5-1 and TRBJ2-5; D is unclear. V dropped 0 bases and J dropped 1 base, with 7 bases sitting between them. The CDR3 covers 14 residues. The germline gives CDR1 SGHRS, CDR2 YFSETQ. The CDR3: CASSLAASQETQYF. Here the CDR3 DNA reads TGCGCCAGCAGCTTGGCGGCCAGCCAAGAGACCCAGTACTTC.

This clonotype was observed many times. V usage is TRBV7-2 and J usage is TRBJ1-5, with D possibly being TRBD1 (5 bases). CDR3 length: 15 amino acids. In germline, CDR1 is SGHTA, CDR2 FQGNSA. Trimming shortened V by 0 bases and J by 9 bases, and 15 bases separated the two germline ends. The CDR3 sequence: CASSLATGAPSPQHF. DNA for the CDR3: TGTGCCAGCAGCTTAGCCACAGGAGCCCCGTCGCCCCAGCATTTT.

This clonotype was picked up many times. This sequence joins TRBV5-1 and TRBJ2-1, with D unresolved. The V and J ends lost 1 base and 3 bases respectively, with 14 bases between them. CDR1 is SGHRS and CDR2 is YFSETQ in the germline V gene. CDR3 size: 16 residues. The CDR3 sequence: CASSLTAGRNYNEQFF. In nucleotides, the CDR3 is TGCGCCAGCAGCTTGACGGCTGGGCGAAACTACAATGAGCAGTTCTTC.

This clonotype was observed a few times. The chain is built from TRBV7-3 and TRBJ2-3; D possibly uses TRBD1 or TRBD2 (6 bases each). V lost 3 bases and J 4 bases, leaving 11 bases between the germline ends. CDR3 length: 14 residues. Per the germline V gene, CDR1 is SGHTA and CDR2 is FQGTGA. CDR3 nucleotides: TGTGCCAGCAGCTTGTACAGGGAGGCAGATACGCAGTATTTT. Translating it yields CASSLYREADTQYF. Full variable domain (missing parts from reference TRBV7-3 and TRBJ2-3): GAGVSQTPSNKVTEKGKYVELRCDPISGHTALYWYRQSLGQGPEFLIYFQGTGAADDSGLPNDRFFAVRPEGSVSTLKIQRTERGDSAVYLCASSLYREADTQYFGPGTRLTVL.

In its sample, this clonotype was seen many times. The rearrangement uses TRBV5-6 and TRBJ2-3, with D tentatively TRBD2 (5 bases). Per the germline V gene, CDR1 is SGHDT and CDR2 is YYEEEE. The CDR3 spans 15 residues. Trimming shortened V by 1 base and J by 0 bases, and 9 bases separated the two germline ends. The DNA for the CDR3 is TGTGCCAGCAGCTTGCGAGGACTTAGCACAGATACGCAGTATTTT. Protein product: CASSLRGLSTDTQYF.

This clonotype was detected ten times or more. The genes are TRBV18 and TRBJ2-2; weak D call: TRBD1 (5 bases). Trimming shortened V by 3 bases and J by 4 bases, and 18 bases separated the two germline ends. The CDR3 covers 17 residues. The germline V gene encodes CDR1 KGHSH and CDR2 LQKENI. The CDR3 protein is CASSPTQVPSATGELFF. The CDR3 nucleotides are TGTGCCAGCTCACCCACACAGGTTCCTTCGGCCACCGGGGAGCTGTTTTTT.

Ten or more counts support this clonotype. The chain recombines TRBV11-3 with TRBJ2-7, with 7 bases lining up with TRBD1. The CDR3 is made up of 14 amino acids. J was trimmed by 3 bases and V by 5 bases; bases with no gene match: 7. From germline, CDR1 is SGHNT and CDR2 YENEEA. DNA of the CDR3: TGTGCCAGCAGCCGCTCGACAGGGAACTACGAGCAGTACTTC. Translation: CASSRSTGNYEQYF.